A selection of T cell receptor beta chains follows, all from one sample in a study of regulatory T cells in long-lasting Graves disease. TCRdb reanalysed the multiplex PCR reads using MiXCR and keeps one entry per CDR3 protein. The sample holds 300,000 to 400,000 distinct CDR3 sequences, about a sixth seen once. The starting material was peripheral blood mononuclear cells (PBMCs), obtained at new diagnosis, from a patient treated with antithyroid drugs. The receptors here all came from a female donor with Graves disease. The CDR3 runs from the conserved cysteine through the conserved F or W. D genes are given only for firm matches. Not all rows give a size; the values are once, few, many and, for expanded clones, a class.

clone size: few
D gene: -
V gene: TRBV6-2/TRBV6-3
J gene: TRBJ2-7
CDR3 protein: CASSRGGSSYEQYF
CDR3 DNA: TGTGCCAGCAGTCGCGGGGGCAGCTCCTACGAGCAGTACTTC

clone size: few
D gene: TRBD2
V gene: TRBV12-3/TRBV12-4
J gene: TRBJ2-7
CDR3 protein: CASRETSGRAPPYEQYF
CDR3 DNA: TGTGCCAGCAGGGAGACTAGCGGGAGGGCCCCCCCCTACGAGCAGTACTTC

clone size: many
D gene: -
V gene: TRBV12-3/TRBV12-4
J gene: TRBJ2-5
CDR3 protein: CASSPGGLMYQETQYF
CDR3 DNA: TGTGCCAGCAGTCCCGGAGGGTTGATGTACCAAGAGACCCAGTACTTC

clone size: -
D gene: TRBD1
V gene: TRBV18
J gene: TRBJ1-1
CDR3 protein: CASSPPDRVATEAFF
CDR3 DNA: TGTGCCAGCTCACCGCCGGACAGGGTTGCCACTGAAGCTTTCTTT

clone size: many
D gene: -
V gene: TRBV7-9
J gene: TRBJ1-5
CDR3 protein: CASSFEGRGQPQHF
CDR3 DNA: TGTGCCAGCAGCTTCGAGGGGCGAGGACAGCCCCAGCATTTT

clone size: few
D gene: -
V gene: TRBV11-2
J gene: TRBJ1-5
CDR3 protein: CASSLVTASPQHF
CDR3 DNA: TGTGCCAGCAGCTTAGTTACAGCCTCGCCCCAGCATTTT

clone size: many
D gene: -
V gene: TRBV9
J gene: TRBJ1-1
CDR3 protein: CASSVAGLNTEAFF
CDR3 DNA: TGTGCCAGCAGCGTAGCGGGCTTGAACACTGAAGCTTTCTTT

clone size: many
D gene: TRBD1
V gene: TRBV12-3/TRBV12-4
J gene: TRBJ2-3
CDR3 protein: CASSLDEGAGTDTQYF
CDR3 DNA: TGTGCCAGCAGTTTAGATGAGGGGGCGGGCACAGATACGCAGTATTTT

clone size: many
D gene: TRBD1
V gene: TRBV6-1
J gene: TRBJ1-3
CDR3 protein: CASSPPGGGRTIYF
CDR3 DNA: TGTGCCAGCAGTCCCCCAGGGGGTGGACGCACCATATATTTT

clone size: -
D gene: TRBD1
V gene: TRBV19
J gene: TRBJ2-1
CDR3 protein: CASSMGMGQGNEQFF
CDR3 DNA: TGTGCCAGTAGTATGGGTATGGGACAGGGTAATGAGCAGTTCTTC

clone size: -
D gene: TRBD1
V gene: TRBV19
J gene: TRBJ1-6
CDR3 protein: CASSDRGTVLNNSPLHF
CDR3 DNA: TGTGCCAGTAGTGACCGCGGGACAGTGCTGAATAATTCACCCCTCCACTTT

clone size: many
D gene: TRBD1
V gene: TRBV20-1
J gene: TRBJ1-4
CDR3 protein: CSAINLQGTNEKLFF
CDR3 DNA: TGCAGTGCTATCAATTTACAGGGGACTAATGAAAAACTGTTTTTT

clone size: many
D gene: -
V gene: TRBV6-5
J gene: TRBJ1-5
CDR3 protein: CASSYNAGRQPQHF
CDR3 DNA: TGTGCCAGCAGTTATAATGCTGGCCGTCAGCCCCAGCATTTT

clone size: many
D gene: TRBD2
V gene: TRBV3-1
J gene: TRBJ2-7
CDR3 protein: CASSQGVAGGFGEQYF
CDR3 DNA: TGTGCCAGCAGCCAAGGTGTAGCGGGAGGATTTGGGGAGCAGTACTTC

clone size: many
D gene: -
V gene: TRBV27
J gene: TRBJ2-7
CDR3 protein: CASTGGSHEQYF
CDR3 DNA: TGTGCCAGCACAGGGGGGTCCCACGAGCAGTACTTC

clone size: many
D gene: -
V gene: TRBV5-1
J gene: TRBJ2-5
CDR3 protein: CASSTLGSETQYF
CDR3 DNA: TGCGCCAGCAGTACTCTTGGTTCAGAGACCCAGTACTTC

clone size: many
D gene: TRBD2
V gene: TRBV6-2/TRBV6-3
J gene: TRBJ2-1
CDR3 protein: CASSYDLRARTDSGSGYNEQFF
CDR3 DNA: TGTGCCAGCAGTTACGATTTGAGGGCAAGAACAGATAGCGGGAGTGGCTACAATGAGCAGTTCTTC

clone size: many
D gene: -
V gene: TRBV4-1
J gene: TRBJ1-4
CDR3 protein: CASSQGSLGHEYEKLFF
CDR3 DNA: TGCGCCAGCAGCCAAGGGTCTTTGGGACACGAATATGAAAAACTGTTTTTT

clone size: many
D gene: TRBD1
V gene: TRBV6-9
J gene: TRBJ2-5
CDR3 protein: CASSYIPDREQRETQYF
CDR3 DNA: TGTGCCAGCAGTTATATCCCCGACAGGGAGCAGCGAGAGACCCAGTACTTC

clone size: many
D gene: -
V gene: TRBV28
J gene: TRBJ2-5
CDR3 protein: CASKEIGRIQYQETQYF
CDR3 DNA: TGTGCCAGCAAAGAAATCGGGCGGATTCAATACCAAGAGACCCAGTACTTC

clone size: many
D gene: -
V gene: TRBV5-1
J gene: TRBJ2-7
CDR3 protein: CASHSGVSDEQYF
CDR3 DNA: TGCGCCAGCCACAGTGGTGTCTCGGACGAGCAGTACTTC

clone size: -
D gene: -
V gene: TRBV12-3/TRBV12-4
J gene: TRBJ2-5
CDR3 protein: CASSEEWGLETQYF
CDR3 DNA: TGTGCCAGCAGTGAAGAGTGGGGCTTGGAGACCCAGTACTTC

clone size: many
D gene: -
V gene: TRBV12-3/TRBV12-4
J gene: TRBJ1-5
CDR3 protein: CASSLSRDQPQHF
CDR3 DNA: TGTGCCAGCAGTTTATCCAGGGATCAGCCCCAGCATTTT

clone size: many
D gene: TRBD2
V gene: TRBV7-6
J gene: TRBJ2-1
CDR3 protein: CASSTTGRDEQFF
CDR3 DNA: TGTGCCAGCAGTACGACGGGGAGGGATGAGCAGTTCTTC

clone size: -
D gene: TRBD2
V gene: TRBV6-1
J gene: TRBJ2-1
CDR3 protein: CASRSGTSGRWGSYNEQFF
CDR3 DNA: TGTGCCAGCAGGTCCGGGACTAGCGGGAGATGGGGCTCCTACAATGAGCAGTTCTTC

clone size: many
D gene: TRBD1
V gene: TRBV18
J gene: TRBJ2-7
CDR3 protein: CASSIGDSTYEQYF
CDR3 DNA: TGTGCCAGCTCAATAGGGGACAGTACCTACGAGCAGTACTTC